The clone carrying this TCR beta chain was seen a single time. Its antigen is unidentified. This sample was included in a study of shared clonotypes between healthy human individuals. Overall study context: There were three CD4 naive, three CD4 memory, two CD8 naive and one CD8 memory plates per donor. Study-level findings and limits: Clonotype sharing among donors likely depends on sequencing depth. Memory subsets generally showed lower estimated richness than naive subsets.

Per the original methods: From ImmunoSEQ came sequences covering only the junction and carrying no quality scores, so filtering differed. Clones were sequenced by immunoSEQ multiplex PCR, and TCRdb holds only the in-frame ones, with some missing. Clonal size and the V and J genes are those of that table, whereas D and trimming came from the DNA. The sample carries over 2 million clones, 85% to 95% recorded once. The germline gives CDR1 SGHRS, CDR2 YFSETQ. With 2 bases removed from V and 0 bases from J, the gap between germline ends came to 9 bases. The CDR3 consists of 14 residues. The rearrangement joins TRBV5-1 to TRBJ2-7; D remains ambiguous. Sequencing was carried out using naive CD4+ T cells sorted from blood. As to subset: CD45RA+ positively selected. The TCR sequence derives from a man aged 18 to 35 in good health. The CDR3, as DNA: TGCGCCAGCAGCTTTCAAGTCGACTCCTACGAGCAGTACTTC. Its protein is CASSFQVDSYEQYF.